A single sample gave rise to the 18 T cell receptor beta chains below, sequenced in a study of identical twins. TCRdb fed the 5' RACE reads into MiXCR, producing one record per CDR3 protein. The sample has some 230,000 distinct CDR3 sequences, approximately 5.9% seen once; the top ten hold 13% to 15%. This same sample was also taken into another study, of T cells expressing NK-cell markers.

Material: CD8+ T cells sorted from blood. These receptors were taken from a woman in her late teens or twenties in good health.

This clonotype was observed a handful of times. The rearrangement joins TRBV7-9 to TRBJ1-1; 8 positions agree with TRBD1. This CDR3 region has 13 residues. Germline V gene data show CDR1 as SEHNR and CDR2 as FQNEAQ (reference sequence). The J segment lost 10 bases and the V segment lost 5 bases, leaving 9 bases of the junction unmatched. The CDR3 loop is CASSLEGQGAAFF. The DNA of the CDR3 is TGTGCCAGCAGCCTGGAAGGACAGGGAGCAGCTTTCTTT. Combining the CDR3 with reference TRBV7-9 and TRBJ1-1 gives the whole variable domain DTGVSQNPRHKITKRGQNVTFRCDPISEHNRLYWYRQTLGQGPEFLTYFQNEAQLEKSRLLSDRFSAERPKGSFSTLEIQRTEQGDSAMYLCASSLEGQGAAFFGQGTRLTVV.

This clonotype was detected many times. The V and J genes are TRBV5-1 and TRBJ1-2; TRBD1 agrees at 11 bases. After removal of 4 bases from V and 3 bases from J, the junction contained 2 bases not matched to a gene. The CDR3 has 14 amino acids. Looked up from germline, CDR1 is SGHRS and CDR2 is YFSETQ. As DNA, the CDR3 is TGCGCCAGCAGCCCGGACAGGGGGCACTATGGCTACACCTTC. Protein: CASSPDRGHYGYTF.

The V call is TRBV12-3 or TRBV12-4, the J call TRBJ2-3; D may be TRBD2 (7 bases). This CDR3 is 13 amino acids long. V was clipped by 8 bases and J by 4 bases, with 13 bases between them. The CDR3 loop reads CASGGGRADTQYF. CDR3 sequence (DNA): TGTGCCAGCGGGGGGGGCCGGGCAGATACGCAGTATTTT.

This clonotype was counted between two and nine times. The rearrangement links TRBV27 to TRBJ2-2, with a tentative D call TRBD1 (5 bases). With 6 bases removed from V and 4 bases from J, the gap between germline ends came to 9 bases. This CDR3 has 13 amino acids. CDR1 and CDR2 from the germline V gene are MNHEY and SMNVEV (reference sequence). The CDR3 region has the DNA TGTGCCAGCAGCAGACAGATCACCGGGGAGCTGTTTTTT. As protein: CASSRQITGELFF.

In DNA, the CDR3 is TGCGCCAGCAGCCAAGCCCGACACCGGCTGGAAAAACTGTTTTTT. Translating it yields CASSQARHRLEKLFF. The rearrangement joins TRBV4-1 to TRBJ1-4; the D is unclear. Trimming took 1 base from V and 8 from J, leaving 14 bases between them. The CDR3 is made up of 15 amino acids. Germline V gives CDR1 MGHRA, CDR2 YSYEKL.

The chain uses TRBV4-3 and TRBJ2-1; D is possibly TRBD2 (6 bases). The germline V gene encodes CDR1 LGHNA and CDR2 YSLEER. Trimming took 2 bases from V and 7 from J, leaving 12 bases between them. This CDR3 has 14 residues. The CDR3 DNA follows: TGCGCCAGCAGCCAAAGGGGACTTCGAAATGAGCAGTTCTTC. Translated: CASSQRGLRNEQFF.

CDR3 amino acids: CASSSGLAGVRETQYF. CDR3 sequence (DNA): TGTGCCAGCAGCTCGGGACTAGCGGGAGTGCGGGAGACCCAGTACTTC. The rearrangement links TRBV7-9 to TRBJ2-5, with 14 nucleotides matching TRBD2. With V trimmed by 4 bases and J by 5 bases, 6 bases remained unmatched. CDR3 length: 16 residues. Germline loops: CDR1 SEHNR, CDR2 FQNEAQ (reference sequence).

The chain has TRBV7-6 and TRBJ2-1; D ambiguous. The CDR3 is 12 amino acids. V gave up 6 bases and J gave up 8 bases, with 11 bases separating them. The germline gives CDR1 SGHVS, CDR2 FNYEAQ. The CDR3 DNA follows: TGTGCCAGCAGACACCTTGCGGATGAGCAGTTCTTC. This encodes CASRHLADEQFF.

There are many counts of this clonotype. The chain employs TRBV10-3 and TRBJ2-7; D might be TRBD1 or TRBD2, each matching 5 bases. The V end lost 9 bases, the J end lost 0 bases, and 12 bases lay between the germline ends. The germline CDR1 and CDR2 sequences are ENHRY and SYGVKD. This CDR3 is 13 amino acids long. CDR3 bases: TGTGCCATTTCAGAGGGGCCCTCCTACGAGCAGTACTTC. This translates into CAISEGPSYEQYF.

Remarks on this clonotype: This may be a read error, as it is one base from a much larger clone. The J gene is TRBJ2-7, the V gene TRBV2, with 12 bases aligning to TRBD1. Germline trimming cut 4 bases from V and 5 bases from J; bases unmatched to any gene: 9. CDR1 SNHLY and CDR2 FYNNEI come from the germline V gene. CDR3 length equals 16 residues. CDR3 coding DNA: TGTGCCAGCAGTGCACCGGGACAGGGGGCTTACCACGAGCAGTACTTC. As protein: CASSAPGQGAYHEQYF. Full variable domain (remainder filled in from reference TRBV2 and TRBJ2-7): EPEVTQTPSHQVTQMGQEVILRCVPISNHLYFYWYRQILGQKVEFLVSFYNNEISEKSEIFDDQFSVERPDGSNFTLKIRSTKLEDSAMYFCASSAPGQGAYHEQYFGPGTRLTVT.

This clonotype has a count of ten or more. In DNA, the CDR3 is TGTGCCAGCAGTACGGGACAGCCGAATCAGCCCCAGCATTTT. This codes for CASSTGQPNQPQHF. This rearrangement joins TRBV12-3 or TRBV12-4 to TRBJ1-5, with 7 bases identical to TRBD1. The CDR3 totals 14 residues. Unmatched junction bases numbered 5, after V lost 5 bases and J lost 4 bases.

The chain uses TRBV28 and TRBJ1-1, with 7 positions matching TRBD1. The CDR3 spans 15 residues. V trimming: 5 bases; J trimming: 3 bases; junction bases outside the gene matches: 9. Germline V gene data show CDR1 as MDHEN and CDR2 as SYDVKM. Written as DNA, the CDR3 is TGTGCCAGCAGTGAGACAGGGTATGGTTACACTGAAGCTTTCTTT. This sequence encodes CASSETGYGYTEAFF. The full variable domain, rest sourced from reference TRBV28 and TRBJ1-1, is DVKVTQSSRYLVKRTGEKVFLECVQDMDHENMFWYRQDPGLGLRLIYFSYDVKMKEKGDIPEGYSVSREKKERFSLILESASTNQTSMYLCASSETGYGYTEAFFGQGTRLTVV.

This clonotype has at least ten counts. The CDR3 is CASSQVGLEQYF. As DNA, the CDR3 is TGCGCCAGCAGCCAAGTAGGACTCGAGCAGTACTTC. The V gene is TRBV4-3, the J gene TRBJ2-7; weak D call: TRBD2 (5 bases). This CDR3 spans 12 amino acids. Trimming left V 1 base short and J 6 bases short, with 7 bases between. CDR1 is LGHNA, CDR2 YSLEER, per germline.

The chain carries TRBV12-3 or TRBV12-4 and TRBJ2-2; D may be TRBD2 (5 bases). There are 16 residues in the CDR3. Trimming cost V 6 bases and J 3 bases, with 17 bases left between them. CDR3 sequence reads: CASRDPGADDTGELFF. The CDR3 region has the DNA TGTGCCAGCAGGGACCCAGGAGCGGATGACACCGGGGAGCTGTTTTTT.

This clonotype was detected a few times. The chain is built from TRBV14 and TRBJ1-1; weak D call: TRBD1 (6 bases). Germline CDR1 reads SGHDN; CDR2 reads FVKESK. The CDR3 totals 17 residues. V was clipped by 4 bases and J by 1 base, with 19 bases between them. CDR3 nucleotides: TGTGCCAGCAGCCCGGGGGTTGGGACATTCTCGAACACTGAAGCTTTCTTT. Protein: CASSPGVGTFSNTEAFF.

The table lists this clonotype with many counts. The chain recombines TRBV5-1 with TRBJ2-2; D is possibly TRBD2 (6 bases). Trimming pared 4 bases from V and 1 base from J, leaving 17 bases between. The CDR3 covers 17 residues. Germline V gene data show CDR1 as SGHRS and CDR2 as YFSETQ. The CDR3 loop is CASSLDMAGKNTGELFF. The DNA for the CDR3 is TGCGCCAGCAGCCTCGACATGGCGGGGAAGAACACCGGGGAGCTGTTTTTT.

In this sample, this clonotype turned up a few times. Here the CDR3 reads CASSLGSGMDTEAFF. Written as DNA, the CDR3 is TGCGCCAGCAGCTTGGGGTCAGGTATGGACACTGAAGCTTTCTTT. V and J are TRBV5-1 and TRBJ1-1; no clear D gene. Deletions cut 0 bases from V and 3 bases from J, with 12 bases between. The germline gives CDR1 SGHRS, CDR2 YFSETQ. The CDR3 is 15 residues long.

There are a few counts of this clonotype. The CDR3 nucleotides read TGCAGTGCTCACAGGGTCGGTGAAGCTTTCTTT. As protein: CSAHRVGEAFF. This rearrangement joins TRBV20-1 to TRBJ1-1; weak D call: TRBD1 (6 bases). The CDR3 runs 11 residues. The germline CDR1 and CDR2 sequences are DFQATT and SNEGSKA (reference sequence). V gave up 5 bases and J gave up 7 bases, with 11 bases separating them.